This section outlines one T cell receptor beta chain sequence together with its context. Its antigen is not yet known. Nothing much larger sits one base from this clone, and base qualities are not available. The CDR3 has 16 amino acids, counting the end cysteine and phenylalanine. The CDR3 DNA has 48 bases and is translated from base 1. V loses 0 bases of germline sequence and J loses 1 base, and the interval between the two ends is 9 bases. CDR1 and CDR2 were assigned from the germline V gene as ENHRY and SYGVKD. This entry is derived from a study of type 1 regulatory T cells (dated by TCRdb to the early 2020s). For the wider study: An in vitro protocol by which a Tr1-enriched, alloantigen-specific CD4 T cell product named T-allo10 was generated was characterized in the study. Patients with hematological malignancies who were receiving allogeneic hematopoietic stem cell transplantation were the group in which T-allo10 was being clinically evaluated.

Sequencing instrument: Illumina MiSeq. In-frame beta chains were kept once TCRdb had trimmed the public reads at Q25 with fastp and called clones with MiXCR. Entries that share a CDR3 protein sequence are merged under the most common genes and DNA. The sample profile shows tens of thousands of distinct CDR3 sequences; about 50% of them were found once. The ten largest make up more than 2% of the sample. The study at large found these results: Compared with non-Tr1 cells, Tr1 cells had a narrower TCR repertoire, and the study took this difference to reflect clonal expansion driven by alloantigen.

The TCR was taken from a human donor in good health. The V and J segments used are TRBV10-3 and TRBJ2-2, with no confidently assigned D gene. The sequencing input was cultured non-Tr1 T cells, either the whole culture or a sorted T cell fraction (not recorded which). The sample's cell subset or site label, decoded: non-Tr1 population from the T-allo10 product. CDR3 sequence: CAISESGEWNTGELFF. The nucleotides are TGTGCCATCAGTGAGTCGGGCGAATGGAACACCGGGGAGCTGTTTTTT.